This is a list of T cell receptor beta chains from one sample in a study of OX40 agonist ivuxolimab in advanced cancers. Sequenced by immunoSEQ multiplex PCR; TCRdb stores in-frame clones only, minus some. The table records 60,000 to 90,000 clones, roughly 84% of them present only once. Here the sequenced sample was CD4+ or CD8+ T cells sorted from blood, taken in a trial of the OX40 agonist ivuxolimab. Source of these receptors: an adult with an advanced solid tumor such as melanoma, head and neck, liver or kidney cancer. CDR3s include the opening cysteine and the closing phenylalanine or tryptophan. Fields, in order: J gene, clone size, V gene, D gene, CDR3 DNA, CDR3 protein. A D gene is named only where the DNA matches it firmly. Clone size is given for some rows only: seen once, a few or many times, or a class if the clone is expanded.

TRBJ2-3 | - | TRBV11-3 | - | TGTGCCAGCAGCTTAGGCCTAGCCCGCGGTACGCAGTATTTT | CASSLGLARGTQYF
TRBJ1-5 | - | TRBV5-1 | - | TGCGCCAGCAGCTTGCGAGGGGACGGCAATCAGCCCCAGCATTTT | CASSLRGDGNQPQHF
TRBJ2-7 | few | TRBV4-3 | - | TGCGCCAGCAGCCTGGAATTTGGTCCCCGGAACGAGCAGTACTTC | CASSLEFGPRNEQYF
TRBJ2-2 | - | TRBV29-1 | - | TGCAGCGTCTCAGGCGCGGGATTCTCGGCCACCGGGGAGCTGTTTTTT | CSVSGAGFSATGELFF
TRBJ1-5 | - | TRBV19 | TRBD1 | TGTGCCAGTAGTGTCAGGGGGGGAGGGAGCAATCAGCCCCAGCATTTT | CASSVRGGGSNQPQHF
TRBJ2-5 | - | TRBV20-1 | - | TGCAGTGCCGGCTGGGAGACCCAGTACTTC | CSAGWETQYF
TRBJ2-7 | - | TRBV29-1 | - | TGCAGCGTTTTTACAGGCTCCTACGAGCAGTACTTC | CSVFTGSYEQYF
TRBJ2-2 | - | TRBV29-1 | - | TGCAGCGTTACCGGGAGAGGCCTAAACGGGGAGCTGTTTTTT | CSVTGRGLNGELFF
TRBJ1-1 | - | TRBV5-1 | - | TGCGCCAGCAGCTTGGACGGCACTGAAGCTTTCTTT | CASSLDGTEAFF
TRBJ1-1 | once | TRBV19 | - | TGTGCCAGTCTATCTTTCGGGACCGAGAACACTGAAGCTTTCTTT | CASLSFGTENTEAFF
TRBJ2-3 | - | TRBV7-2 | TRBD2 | TGTGCCAGCAGCTTACAGACTAGCGGGAGCACAGATACGCAGTATTTT | CASSLQTSGSTDTQYF
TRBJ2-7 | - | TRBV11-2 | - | TGTGCCAGCAGCTTAGCGGCGGGATCTAGGACCTACGAGCAGTACTTC | CASSLAAGSRTYEQYF
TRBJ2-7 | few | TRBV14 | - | TGTGCCAGCAGCCAGGGCCGAAACTCCTACGAGCAGTACTTC | CASSQGRNSYEQYF
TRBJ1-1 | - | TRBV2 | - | TGTGCCAGCAGTGAGGAAACGCGACGGAAGGCTGAAGCTTTCTTT | CASSEETRRKAEAFF
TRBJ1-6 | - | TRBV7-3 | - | TGTGCCAGCAGCTTAAATCTCTCCTATAATTCACCCCTCCACTTT | CASSLNLSYNSPLHF
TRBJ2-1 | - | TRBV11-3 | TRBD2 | TGTGCCAGCAGCTTAGGGCGGGAGTTTCCCTACAATGAGCAGTTCTTC | CASSLGREFPYNEQFF
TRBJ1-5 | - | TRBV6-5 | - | TGTGCCAGCAGTCCCGGGGCCCATCAGCCCCAGCATTTT | CASSPGAHQPQHF
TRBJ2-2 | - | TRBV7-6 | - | TGTGCCAGCAGCTTAGAGGCCCGGGGGTTCACCGGGGAGCTGTTTTTT | CASSLEARGFTGELFF
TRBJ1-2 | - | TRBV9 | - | TGTGCCAGCAGCCCCCGAGTACGTGAACACTATGGCTACACCTTC | CASSPRVREHYGYTF
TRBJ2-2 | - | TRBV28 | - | TGTGCCGTACGGGACACCAACACCGGGGAGCTGTTTTTT | CAVRDTNTGELFF
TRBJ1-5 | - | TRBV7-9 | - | TGTGCCAGCACCCAGTCGGGGGATAGCAATCAGCCCCAGCATTTT | CASTQSGDSNQPQHF
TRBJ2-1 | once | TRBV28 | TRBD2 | TGTGCCAGCAGTCTGACTAGCTCGTCTTACAATGAGCAGTTCTTC | CASSLTSSSYNEQFF
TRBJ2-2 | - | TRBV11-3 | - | TGTGCCAGCAGCCCAACAACGAACACCGGGGAGCTGTTTTTT | CASSPTTNTGELFF
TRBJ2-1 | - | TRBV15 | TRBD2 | TGTGCCACCAGCAGAGGGGGAGGGTTGAATGAGCAGTTCTTC | CATSRGGGLNEQFF
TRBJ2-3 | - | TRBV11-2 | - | TGTGCCAGCAGCGCCCGACGTCGGAGCACAGATACGCAGTATTTT | CASSARRRSTDTQYF
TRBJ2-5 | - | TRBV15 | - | TGTGCCACCAGCAGGCCAGGAGCCCAAGAGACCCAGTACTTC | CATSRPGAQETQYF
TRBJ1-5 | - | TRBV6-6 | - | TGTGCCAGCAGTTACAATAGCAATCAGCCCCAGCATTTT | CASSYNSNQPQHF
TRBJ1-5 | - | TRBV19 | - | TGTGCCAGTAGTGCTAAATACATGGCCCTAAATCAGCCCCAGCATTTT | CASSAKYMALNQPQHF
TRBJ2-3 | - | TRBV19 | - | TGTGCCAGTAGCCCGGGACTGACAACAGATACGCAGTATTTT | CASSPGLTTDTQYF
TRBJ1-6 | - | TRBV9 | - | TGTGCCAGCAGCCCCCCAACAGGTGGAAGTTCACCCCTCCACTTT | CASSPPTGGSSPLHF
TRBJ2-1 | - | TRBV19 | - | TGTGCCAGTAGTCAGGGTGCAGGGCAAGGTGAGCAGTTCTTC | CASSQGAGQGEQFF
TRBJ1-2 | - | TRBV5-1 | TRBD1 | TGCGCCAGCAGCTTGGATACAGGGGCCTATGGCTACACCTTC | CASSLDTGAYGYTF
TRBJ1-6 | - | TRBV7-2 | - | TGTGCCAGCAGCTTAGGGACCTATAATTCACCCCTCCACTTT | CASSLGTYNSPLHF
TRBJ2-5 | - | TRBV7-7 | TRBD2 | TGTGCCAGCAGCAAAACCCGGCTAGCGGGGGGGCAAGAGACCCAGTACTTC | CASSKTRLAGGQETQYF
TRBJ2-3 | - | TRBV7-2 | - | TGTGCCAGCAGCTCCCGTACAGATACGCAGTATTTT | CASSSRTDTQYF
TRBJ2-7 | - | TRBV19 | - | TGTGCCAGTAGTAGGAGGGCAAGAATGGACTACGAGCAGTACTTC | CASSRRARMDYEQYF
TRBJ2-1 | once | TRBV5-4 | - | TGTGCCAGCAGCTTGCCCAGGGTAAGCAATGAGCAGTTCTTC | CASSLPRVSNEQFF
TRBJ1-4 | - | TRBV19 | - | TGTGCCAGTAGAGTAACCGGGGATGAAAAACTGTTTTTT | CASRVTGDEKLFF
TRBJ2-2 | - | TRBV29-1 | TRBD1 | TGCAGCGTTGACTCCGGGACAGGTCACGTCGGGGAGCTGTTTTTT | CSVDSGTGHVGELFF